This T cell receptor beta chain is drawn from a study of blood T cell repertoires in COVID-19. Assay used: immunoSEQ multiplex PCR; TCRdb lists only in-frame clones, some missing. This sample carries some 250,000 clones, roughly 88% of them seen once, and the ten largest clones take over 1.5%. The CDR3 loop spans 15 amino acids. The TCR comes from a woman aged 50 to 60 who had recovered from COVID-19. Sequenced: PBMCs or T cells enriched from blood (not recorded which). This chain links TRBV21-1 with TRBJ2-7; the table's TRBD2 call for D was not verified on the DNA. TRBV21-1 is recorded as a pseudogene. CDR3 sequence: CASPRAGGPNYEQYF. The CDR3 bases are TGTGCCAGCCCGAGAGCGGGAGGGCCCAACTACGAGCAGTACTTC.